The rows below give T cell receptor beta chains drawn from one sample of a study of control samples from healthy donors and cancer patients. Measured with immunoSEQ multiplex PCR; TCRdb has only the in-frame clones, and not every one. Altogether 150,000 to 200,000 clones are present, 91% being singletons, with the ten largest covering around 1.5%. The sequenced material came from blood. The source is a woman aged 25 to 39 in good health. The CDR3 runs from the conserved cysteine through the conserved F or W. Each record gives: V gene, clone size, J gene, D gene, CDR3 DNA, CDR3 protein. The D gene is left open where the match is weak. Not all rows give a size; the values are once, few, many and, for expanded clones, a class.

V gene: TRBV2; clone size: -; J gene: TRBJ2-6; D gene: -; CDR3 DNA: TGTGCCAGCAGTAGACAGGTTCTTCGCTCTGGGGCCAACGTCCTGACTTTC; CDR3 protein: CASSRQVLRSGANVLTF
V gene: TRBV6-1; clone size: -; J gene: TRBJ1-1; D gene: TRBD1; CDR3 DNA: TGTGCCAGCAGTGAAGCGGGACAGGGGGCGCGAGCTTTCTTT; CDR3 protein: CASSEAGQGARAFF
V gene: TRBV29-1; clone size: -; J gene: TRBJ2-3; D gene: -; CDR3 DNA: TGCAGCGTTGAACCTAGCGGCACAGATACGCAGTATTTT; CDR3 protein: CSVEPSGTDTQYF
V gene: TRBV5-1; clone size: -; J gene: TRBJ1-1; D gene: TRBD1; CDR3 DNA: TGCGCCAGCAGCTTGGGGGACAGGGGGTACACTGAAGCTTTCTTT; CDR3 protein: CASSLGDRGYTEAFF
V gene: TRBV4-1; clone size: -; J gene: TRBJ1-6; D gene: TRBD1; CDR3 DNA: TGCGCCAGCAGCCGAAAGACAGGGGGCGCAGATTCACCCCTCCACTTT; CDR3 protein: CASSRKTGGADSPLHF
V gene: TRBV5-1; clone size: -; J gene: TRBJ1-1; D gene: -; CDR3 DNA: TGCGCCAGCAGCTCGCAGGAGAACACTGAAGCTTTCTTT; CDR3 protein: CASSSQENTEAFF
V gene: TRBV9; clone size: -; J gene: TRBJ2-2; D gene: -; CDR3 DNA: TGTGCCAGCACCCGCTACACCGGGGAGCTGTTTTTT; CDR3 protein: CASTRYTGELFF
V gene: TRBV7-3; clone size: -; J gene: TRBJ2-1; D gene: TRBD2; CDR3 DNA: TGTGCCAGCAGCTTAAGACTAGCGGGGGGCAATGAGCAGTTCTTC; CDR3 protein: CASSLRLAGGNEQFF
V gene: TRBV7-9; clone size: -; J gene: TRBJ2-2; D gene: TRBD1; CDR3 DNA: TGTGCCAGCAGCTGGGGACAGGGGATCGGGGAGCTGTTTTTT; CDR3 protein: CASSWGQGIGELFF
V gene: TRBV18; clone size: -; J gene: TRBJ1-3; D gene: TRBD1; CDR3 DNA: TGTGCCAGCTCACGGGACAGGGGAAACACCATATATTTT; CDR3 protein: CASSRDRGNTIYF
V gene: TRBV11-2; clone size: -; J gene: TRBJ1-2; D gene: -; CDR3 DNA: TGTGCCAGCAGCTCCCCCCGGATGACTAACTATGGCTACACCTTC; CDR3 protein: CASSSPRMTNYGYTF
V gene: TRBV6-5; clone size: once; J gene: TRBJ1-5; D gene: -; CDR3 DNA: TGTGCCAGCAGTTACGACAGAAATCAGCCCCAGCATTTT; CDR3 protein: CASSYDRNQPQHF
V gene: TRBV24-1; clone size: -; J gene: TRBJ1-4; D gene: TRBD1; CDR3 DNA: TGTGCCACCAGTGACCCCCGGGACAGCCTAGAAAAACTGTTTTTT; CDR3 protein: CATSDPRDSLEKLFF
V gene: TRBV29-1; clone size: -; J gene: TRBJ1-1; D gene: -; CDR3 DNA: TGCAGCGTTCGGTCCACTGAAGCTTTCTTT; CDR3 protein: CSVRSTEAFF
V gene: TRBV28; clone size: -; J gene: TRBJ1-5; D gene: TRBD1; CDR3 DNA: TGTGCCAGCAGTGCCTCCCACCAGGGGGGATTTAGCAATCAGCCCCAGCATTTT; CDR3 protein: CASSASHQGGFSNQPQHF
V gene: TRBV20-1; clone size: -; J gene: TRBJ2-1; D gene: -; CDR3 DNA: TGCAGTGCTAGGTCTAGCCATGAGCAGTTCTTC; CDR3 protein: CSARSSHEQFF
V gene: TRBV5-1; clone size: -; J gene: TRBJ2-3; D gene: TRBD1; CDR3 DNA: TGCGCCAGCAGCTCCGGGACAGGGGGAACAGATACGCAGTATTTT; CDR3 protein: CASSSGTGGTDTQYF
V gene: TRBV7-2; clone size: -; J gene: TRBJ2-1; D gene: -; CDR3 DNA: TGTGCCAGCAGCTTAGGGGGGGCCGCTGAGCAGTTCTTC; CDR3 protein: CASSLGGAAEQFF
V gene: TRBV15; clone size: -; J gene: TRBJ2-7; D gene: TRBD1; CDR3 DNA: TGTGCCACCAGCAGAGGGGGACAGGGGTCCTACGAGCAGTACTTC; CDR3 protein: CATSRGGQGSYEQYF
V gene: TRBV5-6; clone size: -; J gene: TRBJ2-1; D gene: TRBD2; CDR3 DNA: TGTGCCAGCAGCTTGTGGTCGGCTAGCGGCAATGAGCAGTTCTTC; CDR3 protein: CASSLWSASGNEQFF
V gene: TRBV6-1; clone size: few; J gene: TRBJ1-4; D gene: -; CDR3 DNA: TGTGCCAGCAGTGAACGATACGGGGACGCTGAAAAACTGTTTTTT; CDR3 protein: CASSERYGDAEKLFF
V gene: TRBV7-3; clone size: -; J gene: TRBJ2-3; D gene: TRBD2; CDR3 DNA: TGTGCCAGCAGCCTAGGACTAGCTCCCACAGATACGCAGTATTTT; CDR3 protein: CASSLGLAPTDTQYF
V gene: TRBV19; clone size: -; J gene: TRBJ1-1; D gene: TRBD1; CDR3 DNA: TGTGCCAGTAGTTCCGGGACAGGTTGGACTGAAGCTTTCTTT; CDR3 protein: CASSSGTGWTEAFF
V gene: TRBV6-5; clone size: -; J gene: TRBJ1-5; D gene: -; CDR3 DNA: TGTGCCAGCCGGGACTATCTCGGGAATCAGCCCCAGCATTTT; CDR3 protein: CASRDYLGNQPQHF
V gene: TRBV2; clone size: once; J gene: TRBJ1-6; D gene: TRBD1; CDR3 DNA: TGTGCCAGCAGTGGACGACAGGGGGCAGGTTCACCCCTCCACTTT; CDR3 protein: CASSGRQGAGSPLHF
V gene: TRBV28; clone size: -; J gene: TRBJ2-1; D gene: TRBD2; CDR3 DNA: TGTGCCAGCAGTGCCGGGACTAGCGGCTACAATGAGCAGTTCTTC; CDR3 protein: CASSAGTSGYNEQFF
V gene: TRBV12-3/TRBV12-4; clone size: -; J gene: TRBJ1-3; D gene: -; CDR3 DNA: TGTGCCAGCAGTTTAGCGGGTGGAAACACCATATATTTT; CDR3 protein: CASSLAGGNTIYF
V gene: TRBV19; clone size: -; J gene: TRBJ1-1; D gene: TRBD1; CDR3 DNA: TGTGCCAGTAGGACAGGGTCTGAAGCTTTCTTT; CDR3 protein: CASRTGSEAFF
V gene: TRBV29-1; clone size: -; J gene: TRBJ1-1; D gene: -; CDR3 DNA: TGCAGCTTGACCCGGATTGATGAAGCTTTCTTT; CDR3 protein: CSLTRIDEAFF
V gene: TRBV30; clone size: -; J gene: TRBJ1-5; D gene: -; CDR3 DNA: TGTGCCTGGAGTGAGGACAGAAATCAGCCCCAGCATTTT; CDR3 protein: CAWSEDRNQPQHF
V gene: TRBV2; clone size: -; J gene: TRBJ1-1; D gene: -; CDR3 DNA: TGTGCCAGCAGAGAGCAGGGTTCTGAAGCTTTCTTT; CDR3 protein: CASREQGSEAFF
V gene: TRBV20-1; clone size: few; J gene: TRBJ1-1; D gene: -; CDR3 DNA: TGCAGTGTAGGCATGAACACTGAAGCTTTCTTT; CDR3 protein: CSVGMNTEAFF
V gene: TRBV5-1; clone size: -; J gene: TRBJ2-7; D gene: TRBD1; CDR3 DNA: TGCGCCAGCAGCTTGGGGGACAGGGGCTACGAGCAGTACTTC; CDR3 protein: CASSLGDRGYEQYF
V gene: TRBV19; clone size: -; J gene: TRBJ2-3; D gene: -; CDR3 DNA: TGTGCCAGTAGTATTCGACCCGGGGAGGAAAAGTATTTT; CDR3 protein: CASSIRPGEEKYF
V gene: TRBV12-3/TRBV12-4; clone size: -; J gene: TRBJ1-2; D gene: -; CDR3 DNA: TGTGCCAGCAGTGGGGGTGTATATGGCTACACCTTC; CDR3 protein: CASSGGVYGYTF
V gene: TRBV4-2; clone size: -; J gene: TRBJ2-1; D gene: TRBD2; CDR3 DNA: TGTGCCAGCAGCCAAGATCAGGTCGCGGGAGGCGTCAATGAGCAGTTCTTC; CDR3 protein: CASSQDQVAGGVNEQFF
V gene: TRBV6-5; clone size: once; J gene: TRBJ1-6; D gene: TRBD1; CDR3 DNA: TGTGCCAGCAGTTGGGGACAGGAGAATTCACCCCTCCACTTT; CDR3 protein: CASSWGQENSPLHF
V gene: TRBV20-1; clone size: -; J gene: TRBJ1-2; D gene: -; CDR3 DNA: TGCAGTGCTAGAGAGGGCTATGGCTACACCTTC; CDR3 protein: CSAREGYGYTF
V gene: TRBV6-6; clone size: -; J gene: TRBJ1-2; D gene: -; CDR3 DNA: TGTGCCAGCAGTGCAGGCGGCTACACCTTC; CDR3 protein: CASSAGGYTF
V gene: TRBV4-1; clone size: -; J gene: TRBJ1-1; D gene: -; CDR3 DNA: TGCGCCAGCACCGGGCCGAACACTGAAGCTTTCTTT; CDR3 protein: CASTGPNTEAFF
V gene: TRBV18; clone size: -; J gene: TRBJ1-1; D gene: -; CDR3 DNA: TGTGCCAGCTCACCATATCAGGAGGCTGAAGCTTTCTTT; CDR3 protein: CASSPYQEAEAFF
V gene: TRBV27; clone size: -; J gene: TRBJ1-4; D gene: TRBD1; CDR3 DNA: TGTGCCAGCAGAGGGACAGCTAATAATGAAAAACTGTTTTTT; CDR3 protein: CASRGTANNEKLFF
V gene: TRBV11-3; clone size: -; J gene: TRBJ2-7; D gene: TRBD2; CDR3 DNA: TGTGCCAGCAGCTTAGTCGGCGGGGGCGAGCAGTACTTC; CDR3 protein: CASSLVGGGEQYF
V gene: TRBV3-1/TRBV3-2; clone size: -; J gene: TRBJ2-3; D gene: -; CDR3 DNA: TGTGCCAGCAGCAGGGGCACAGATACGCAGTATTTT; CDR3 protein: CASSRGTDTQYF
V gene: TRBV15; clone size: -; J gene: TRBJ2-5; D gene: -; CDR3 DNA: TGTGCCACCAGCAGAGCGGACTACCAAGAGACCCAGTACTTC; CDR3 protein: CATSRADYQETQYF
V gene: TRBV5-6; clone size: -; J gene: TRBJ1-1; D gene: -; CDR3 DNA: TGTGCCAGCAGCTTGTCGAAGTGGACTGAAGCTTTCTTT; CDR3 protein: CASSLSKWTEAFF
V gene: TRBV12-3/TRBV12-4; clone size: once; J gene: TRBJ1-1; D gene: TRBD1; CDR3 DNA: TGTGCCAGCAGAGACAGGGTGGAAGCTTTCTTT; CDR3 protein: CASRDRVEAFF
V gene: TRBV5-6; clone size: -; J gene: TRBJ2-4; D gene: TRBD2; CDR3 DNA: TGTGCCAGCAGCTTGGGAGGAGGGCGGGGGGCCAAAAACATTCAGTACTTC; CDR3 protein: CASSLGGGRGAKNIQYF